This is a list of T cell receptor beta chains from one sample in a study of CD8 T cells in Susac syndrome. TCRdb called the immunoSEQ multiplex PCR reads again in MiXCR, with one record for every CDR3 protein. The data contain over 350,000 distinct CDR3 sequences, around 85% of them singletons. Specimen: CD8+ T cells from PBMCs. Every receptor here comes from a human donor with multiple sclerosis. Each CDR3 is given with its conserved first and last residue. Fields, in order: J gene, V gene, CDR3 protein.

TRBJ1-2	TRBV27	CASSYTGNHGYTF
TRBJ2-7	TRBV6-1	CASSEFGRDRAYEQYF
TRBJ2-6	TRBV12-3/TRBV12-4	CASSLPGIGANVLTF
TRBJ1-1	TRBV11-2	CASNRNMGGGGNTEAFF
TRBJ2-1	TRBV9	CASSTLAGPVPYNEQFF
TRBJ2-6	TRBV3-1	CASSQGTSGANVLTF
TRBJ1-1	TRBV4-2	CASSFSGGLNTEAFF
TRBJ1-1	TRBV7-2	CASVVLNTEAFF
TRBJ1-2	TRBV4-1	CASSQERVGYGYTF
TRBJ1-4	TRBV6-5	CASSYSYGGLEEKLFF
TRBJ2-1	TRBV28	CASSLSLSGLADEQFF
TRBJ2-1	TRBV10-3	CAISGPSSGSSYNEQFF
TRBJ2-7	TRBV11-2	CASSSGTSGNSYEQYF
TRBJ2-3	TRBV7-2	CASSWWDGITDTQYF
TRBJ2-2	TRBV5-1	CASRNAAGTADSGELFF
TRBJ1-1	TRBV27	CASSLSLVTEAFF
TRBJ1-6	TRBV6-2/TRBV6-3	CASRTGYSPLHF
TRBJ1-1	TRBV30	CAWVPGPSMNTEAFF
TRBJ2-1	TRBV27	CASRVRSGGLWNEQFF
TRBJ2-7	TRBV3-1	CASSQGSGSDLYEQYF
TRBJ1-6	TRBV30	CAAELRGSYNSPLHF
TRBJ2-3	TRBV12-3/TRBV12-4	CASSNEPSGGKLDTQYF
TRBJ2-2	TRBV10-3	CAINRAEGQGKNTGELFF
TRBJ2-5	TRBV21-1	CASSALQGRGWETQYF
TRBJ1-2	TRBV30	CAWSVGGPIYGYTF
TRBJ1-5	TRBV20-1	CSARDFKANQPQHF